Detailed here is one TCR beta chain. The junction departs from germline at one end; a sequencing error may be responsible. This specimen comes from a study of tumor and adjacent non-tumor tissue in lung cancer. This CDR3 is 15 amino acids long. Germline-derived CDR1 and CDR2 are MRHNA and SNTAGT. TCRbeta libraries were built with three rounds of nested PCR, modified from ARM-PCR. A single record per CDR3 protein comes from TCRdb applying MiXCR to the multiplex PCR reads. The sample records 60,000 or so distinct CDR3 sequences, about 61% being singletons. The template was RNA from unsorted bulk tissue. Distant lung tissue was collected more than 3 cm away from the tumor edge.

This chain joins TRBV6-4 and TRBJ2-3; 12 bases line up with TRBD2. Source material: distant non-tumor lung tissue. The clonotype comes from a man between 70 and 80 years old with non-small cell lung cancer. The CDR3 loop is CAGSDSSGGADTQYF. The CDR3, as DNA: TGTGCCGGCAGTGATTCTAGCGGGGGGGCAGATACGCAGTATTTT.